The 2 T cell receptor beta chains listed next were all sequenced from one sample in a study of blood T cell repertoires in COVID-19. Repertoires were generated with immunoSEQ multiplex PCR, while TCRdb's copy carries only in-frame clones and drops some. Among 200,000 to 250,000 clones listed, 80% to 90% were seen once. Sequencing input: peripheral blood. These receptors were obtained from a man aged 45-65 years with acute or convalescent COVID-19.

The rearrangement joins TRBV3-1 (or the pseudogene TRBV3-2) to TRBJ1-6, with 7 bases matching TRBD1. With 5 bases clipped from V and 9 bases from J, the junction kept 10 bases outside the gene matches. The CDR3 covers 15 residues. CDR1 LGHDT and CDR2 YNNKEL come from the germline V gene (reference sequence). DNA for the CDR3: TGTGCCAGCAGCACATCCACAGGGGCGGTTTCACCCCTCCACTTT. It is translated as CASSTSTGAVSPLHF.

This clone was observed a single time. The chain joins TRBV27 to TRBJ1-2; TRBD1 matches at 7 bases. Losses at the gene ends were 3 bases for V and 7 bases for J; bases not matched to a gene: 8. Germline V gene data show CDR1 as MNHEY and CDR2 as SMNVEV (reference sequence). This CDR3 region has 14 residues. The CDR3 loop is CASSFQGQWGGYTF. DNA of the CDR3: TGTGCCAGCAGTTTCCAGGGACAGTGGGGTGGCTACACCTTC.